The text below deals with one T cell receptor (beta chain). Its antigen is unknown. The sample belongs to a study of T-cell reconstitution after alpha-beta-depleted transplantation in children. Findings and limits, study-wide: Certain patients had high TCRbeta diversity at day 60, and it came from recipient T cells and thymic progenitors that survived. When one year had passed after transplant, most T-cell counts and diversity came from newly produced T cells. The origin of alpha-beta T cells about two months after transplant was reportedly several hundred expanded graft clones.

Unique molecular identifiers were incorporated into the prepared TCRbeta library. TCRdb itself ran the PCR reads through MiXCR, one entry per CDR3 protein. The data contain roughly 74,000 distinct CDR3 sequences, about a sixth of them singletons. Germline V CDR1 and CDR2: SGHVS, FQNEAQ. V gave up 6 bases and J gave up 1 base; unmatched junction bases: 6. The CDR3 totals 15 residues. The sequence came from a male patient between 2 and 10 years old who had a stem cell transplant for acute lymphoblastic leukemia, so the T cells may come from the graft donor. The specimen comprised PBMCs, mostly from graft donor cells, sampled 360 days after TCRalphabeta/CD19-depleted stem cell transplant. This chain links TRBV7-8 with TRBJ1-1; 9 bases line up with TRBD1. CDR3 loop: CASSQRTGANTEAFF. DNA for the CDR3: TGTGCCAGCAGTCAAAGGACAGGGGCGAACACTGAAGCTTTCTTT.